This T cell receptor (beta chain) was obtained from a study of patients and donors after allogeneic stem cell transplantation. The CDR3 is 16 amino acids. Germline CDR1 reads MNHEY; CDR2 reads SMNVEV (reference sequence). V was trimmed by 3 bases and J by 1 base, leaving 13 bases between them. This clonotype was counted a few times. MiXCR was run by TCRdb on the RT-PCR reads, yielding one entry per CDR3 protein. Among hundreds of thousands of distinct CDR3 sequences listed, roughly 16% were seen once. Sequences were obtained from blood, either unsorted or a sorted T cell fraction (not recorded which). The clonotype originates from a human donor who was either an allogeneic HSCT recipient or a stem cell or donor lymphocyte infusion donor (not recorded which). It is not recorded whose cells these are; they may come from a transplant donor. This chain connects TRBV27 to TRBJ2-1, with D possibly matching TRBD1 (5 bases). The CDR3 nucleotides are TGTGCCAGCAGTTTTTCGTCCCAGGGATCCTACAATGAGCAGTTCTTC. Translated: CASSFSSQGSYNEQFF.